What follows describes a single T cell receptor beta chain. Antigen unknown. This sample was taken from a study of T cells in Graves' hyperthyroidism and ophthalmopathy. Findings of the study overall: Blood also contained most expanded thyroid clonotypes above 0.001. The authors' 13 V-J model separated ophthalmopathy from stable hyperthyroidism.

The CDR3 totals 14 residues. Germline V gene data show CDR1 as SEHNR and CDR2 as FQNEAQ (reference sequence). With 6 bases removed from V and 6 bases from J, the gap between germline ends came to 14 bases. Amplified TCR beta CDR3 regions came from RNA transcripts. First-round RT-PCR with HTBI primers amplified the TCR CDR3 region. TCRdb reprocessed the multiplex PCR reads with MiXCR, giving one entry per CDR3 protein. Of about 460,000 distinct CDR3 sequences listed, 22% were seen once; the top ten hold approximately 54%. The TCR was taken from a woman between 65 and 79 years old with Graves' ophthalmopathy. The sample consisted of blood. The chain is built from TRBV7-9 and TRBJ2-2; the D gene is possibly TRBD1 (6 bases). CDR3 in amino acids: CASRSTGIAGELFF. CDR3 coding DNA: TGTGCCAGCAGGTCTACAGGGATCGCCGGGGAGCTGTTTTTT.